The T cell receptor beta chain under discussion was sequenced for a study of read filtering for tumor transcriptome and immune sequencing. Study at large: R-ISS stage counts were fewer than ten for I, about 16 for II, 6 or 7 for III.

This clonotype was seen repeatedly, ten times or more. Molecular barcoded adaptors covering alpha/delta and beta/gamma chains were used on roughly 400 ng RNA. TCRdb fed the reads into MiXCR, producing one record per CDR3 protein. The table has over 90,000 distinct CDR3 sequences, under 25% seen once. Looked up from germline, CDR1 is MDHEN and CDR2 is SYDVKM. Trimming took off 5 bases at V and 4 bases at J, with 14 bases between the two ends. This CDR3 contains 15 residues. The sample comprised a population of CD138-negative cells sorted from bone marrow. This receptor was taken from a donor at least 40 years old with multiple myeloma. The rearrangement links TRBV28 to TRBJ1-4; D not certain. The CDR3 here is CASSPRRLFNEKLFF. Written as DNA, the CDR3 is TGTGCCAGCAGTCCGCGGCGACTGTTTAATGAAAAACTGTTTTTT.